The TCR beta chain described here comes from a study of OX40 agonist ivuxolimab in advanced cancers. About the research overall: Patients undergoing dose escalation presented with hepatocellular carcinoma, melanoma, renal cell or head and neck cancer. Having had anti-PD-1, anti-PD-L1 or anti-CTLA-4 therapy before was allowed, and about 40% had some.

The table came from immunoSEQ multiplex PCR; TCRdb's copy has only in-frame clones and leaves some out. The sample has about 69,000 clones, roughly 89% seen once. V was cut by 5 bases and J by 0 bases, with 8 bases left in between. In germline, CDR1 is PRHDT, CDR2 FYEKMQ (reference sequence). The CDR3 runs to 13 residues. No patient had autoimmune disease or received systemic immunosuppression. With baseline, cycle 4 day 1, and cycle 7 day 1 as timepoints, blood was sampled. Sequenced material: CD4+ or CD8+ T cells sorted from blood, taken in a trial of the OX40 agonist ivuxolimab. The chain joins TRBV13 to TRBJ2-7; D is unresolved. The source is an adult with an advanced solid tumor such as melanoma, head and neck, liver or kidney cancer. CDR3 region: CASSTRTSYEQYF. The CDR3 bases are TGTGCCAGCAGCACACGAACCTCCTACGAGCAGTACTTC.